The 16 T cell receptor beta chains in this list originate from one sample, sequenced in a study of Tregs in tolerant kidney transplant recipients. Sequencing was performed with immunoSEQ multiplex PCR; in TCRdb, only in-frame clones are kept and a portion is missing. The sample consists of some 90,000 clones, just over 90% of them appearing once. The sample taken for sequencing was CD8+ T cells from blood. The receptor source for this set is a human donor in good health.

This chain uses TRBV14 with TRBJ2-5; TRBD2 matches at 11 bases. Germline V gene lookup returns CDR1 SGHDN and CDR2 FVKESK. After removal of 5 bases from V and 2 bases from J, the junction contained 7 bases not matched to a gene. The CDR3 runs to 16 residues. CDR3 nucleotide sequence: TGTGCCAGCAGCAGTACTAGCGGGAGTAGGCAAGAGACCCAGTACTTC. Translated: CASSSTSGSRQETQYF.

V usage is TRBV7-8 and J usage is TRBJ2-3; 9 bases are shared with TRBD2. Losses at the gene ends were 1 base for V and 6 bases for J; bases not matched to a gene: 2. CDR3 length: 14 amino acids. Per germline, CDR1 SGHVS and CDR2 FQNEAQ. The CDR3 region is CASSLVAGADTQYF. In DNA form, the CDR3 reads TGTGCCAGCAGCTTAGTAGCGGGAGCCGATACGCAGTATTTT. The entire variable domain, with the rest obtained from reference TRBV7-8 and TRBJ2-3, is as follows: GAGVSQSPRYKVAKRGQDVALRCDPISGHVSLFWYQQALGQGPEFLTYFQNEAQLDKSGLPSDRFFAERPEGSVSTLKIQRTQQEDSAVYLCASSLVAGADTQYFGPGTRLTVL.

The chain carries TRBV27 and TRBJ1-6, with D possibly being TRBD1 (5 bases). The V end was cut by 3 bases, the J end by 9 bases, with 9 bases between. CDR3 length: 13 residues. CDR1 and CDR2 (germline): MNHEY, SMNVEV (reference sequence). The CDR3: CASSFPGGSPLHF. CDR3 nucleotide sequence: TGTGCCAGCAGTTTCCCTGGGGGTTCACCCCTCCACTTT.

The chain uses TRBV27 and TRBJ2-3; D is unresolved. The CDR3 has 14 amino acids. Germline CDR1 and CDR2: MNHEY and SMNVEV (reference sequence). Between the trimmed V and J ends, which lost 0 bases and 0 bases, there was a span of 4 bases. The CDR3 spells CASSLSRSTDTQYF. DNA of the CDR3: TGTGCCAGCAGTTTATCCAGAAGCACAGATACGCAGTATTTT.

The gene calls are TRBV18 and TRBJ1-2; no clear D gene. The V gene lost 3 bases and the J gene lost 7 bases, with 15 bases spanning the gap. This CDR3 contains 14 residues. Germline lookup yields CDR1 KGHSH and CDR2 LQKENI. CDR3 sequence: CASSPHITRTGYTF. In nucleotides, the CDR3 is TGTGCCAGCTCACCTCACATAACCAGGACTGGCTACACCTTC. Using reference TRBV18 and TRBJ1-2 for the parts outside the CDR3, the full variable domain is NAGVMQNPRHLVRRRGQEARLRCSPMKGHSHVYWYRQLPEEGLKFMVYLQKENIIDESGMPKERFSAEFPKEGPSILRIQQVVRGDSAAYFCASSPHITRTGYTFGSGTRLTVV.

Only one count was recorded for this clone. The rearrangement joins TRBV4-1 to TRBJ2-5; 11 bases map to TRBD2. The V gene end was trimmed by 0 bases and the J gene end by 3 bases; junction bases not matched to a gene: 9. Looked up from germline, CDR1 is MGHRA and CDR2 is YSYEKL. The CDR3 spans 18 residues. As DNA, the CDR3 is TGCGCCAGCAGCCAAGATAGTCTAGCGGGGGGTCTCAAAGAGACCCAGTACTTC. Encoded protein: CASSQDSLAGGLKETQYF.

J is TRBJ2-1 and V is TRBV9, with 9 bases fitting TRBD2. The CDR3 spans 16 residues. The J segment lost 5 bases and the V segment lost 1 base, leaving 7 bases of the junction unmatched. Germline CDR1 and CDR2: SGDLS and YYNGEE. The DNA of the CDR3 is TGTGCCAGCAGCGTATCGAAGCGGGGGGCGGACAATGAGCAGTTCTTC. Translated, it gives CASSVSKRGADNEQFF.

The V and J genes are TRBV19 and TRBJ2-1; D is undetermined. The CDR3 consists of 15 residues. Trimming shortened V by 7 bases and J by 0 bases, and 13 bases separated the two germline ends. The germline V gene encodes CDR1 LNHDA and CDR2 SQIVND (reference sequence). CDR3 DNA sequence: TGTGCCAGTACCCAAGATAGAGTCTCCTACAATGAGCAGTTCTTC. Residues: CASTQDRVSYNEQFF.

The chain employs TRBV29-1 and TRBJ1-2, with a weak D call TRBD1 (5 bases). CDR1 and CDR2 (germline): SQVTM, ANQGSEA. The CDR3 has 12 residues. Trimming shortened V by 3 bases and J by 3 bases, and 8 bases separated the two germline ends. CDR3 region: CSVEQGYYGYTF. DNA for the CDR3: TGCAGCGTTGAGCAGGGATACTATGGCTACACCTTC.

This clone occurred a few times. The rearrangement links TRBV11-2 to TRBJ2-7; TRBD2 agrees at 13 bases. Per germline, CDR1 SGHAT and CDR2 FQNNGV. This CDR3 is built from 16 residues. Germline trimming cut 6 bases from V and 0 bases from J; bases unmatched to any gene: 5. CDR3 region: CASSRTSGSSSYEQYF. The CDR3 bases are TGTGCCAGCAGTCGGACTAGCGGGAGTAGCTCCTACGAGCAGTACTTC.

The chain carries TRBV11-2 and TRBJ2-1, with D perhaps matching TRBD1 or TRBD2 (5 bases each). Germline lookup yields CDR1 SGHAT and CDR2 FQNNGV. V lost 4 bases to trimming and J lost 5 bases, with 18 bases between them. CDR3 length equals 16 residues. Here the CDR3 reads CASSSWDRRRDNEQFF. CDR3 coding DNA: TGTGCCAGCAGCTCGTGGGACCGCCGACGAGACAATGAGCAGTTCTTC.

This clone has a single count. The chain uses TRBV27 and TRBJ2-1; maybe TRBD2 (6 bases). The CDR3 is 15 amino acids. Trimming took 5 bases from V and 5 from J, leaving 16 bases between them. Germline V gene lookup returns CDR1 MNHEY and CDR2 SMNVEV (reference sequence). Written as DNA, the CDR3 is TGTGCCAGCAGTCCGGGACTGGCATTGAACAATGAGCAGTTCTTC. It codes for CASSPGLALNNEQFF.

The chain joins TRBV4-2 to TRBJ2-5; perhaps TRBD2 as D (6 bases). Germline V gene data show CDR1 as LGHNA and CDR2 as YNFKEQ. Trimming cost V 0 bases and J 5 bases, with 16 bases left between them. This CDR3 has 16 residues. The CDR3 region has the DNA TGTGCCAGCAGCCAAGATAGGGAGGCAGTGGGGGAGACCCAGTACTTC. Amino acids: CASSQDREAVGETQYF.

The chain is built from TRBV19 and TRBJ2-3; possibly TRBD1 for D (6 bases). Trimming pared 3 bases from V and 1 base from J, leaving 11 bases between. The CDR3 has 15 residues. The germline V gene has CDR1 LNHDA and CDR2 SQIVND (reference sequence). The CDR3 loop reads CASSMGARGTDTQYF. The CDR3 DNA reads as TGTGCCAGTAGTATGGGGGCGAGGGGCACAGATACGCAGTATTTT.

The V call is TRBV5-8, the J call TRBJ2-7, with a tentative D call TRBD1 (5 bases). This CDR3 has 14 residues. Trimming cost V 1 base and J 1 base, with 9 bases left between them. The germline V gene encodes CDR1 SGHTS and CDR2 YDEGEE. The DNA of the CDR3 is TGTGCCAGCAGCTTGCCAGGGCCATCCTACGAGCAGTACTTC. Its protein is CASSLPGPSYEQYF.

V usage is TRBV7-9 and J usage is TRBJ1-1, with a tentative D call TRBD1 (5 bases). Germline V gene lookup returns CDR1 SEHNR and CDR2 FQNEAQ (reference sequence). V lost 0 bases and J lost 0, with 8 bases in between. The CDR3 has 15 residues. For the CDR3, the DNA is TGTGCCAGCAGCTTAGCGGCAGGGCTGAACACTGAAGCTTTCTTT. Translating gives CASSLAAGLNTEAFF.